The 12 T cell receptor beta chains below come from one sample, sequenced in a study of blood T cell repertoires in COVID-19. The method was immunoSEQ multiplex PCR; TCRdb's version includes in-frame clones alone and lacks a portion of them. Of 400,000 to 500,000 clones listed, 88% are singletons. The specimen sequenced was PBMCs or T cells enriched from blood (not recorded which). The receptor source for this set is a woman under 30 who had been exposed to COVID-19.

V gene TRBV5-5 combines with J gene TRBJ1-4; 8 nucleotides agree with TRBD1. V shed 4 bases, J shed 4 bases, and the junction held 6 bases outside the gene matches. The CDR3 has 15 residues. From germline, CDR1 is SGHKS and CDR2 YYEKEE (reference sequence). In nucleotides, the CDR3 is TGTGCCAGCAGCCAGTGGACAGGGAATAATGAAAAACTGTTTTTT. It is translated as CASSQWTGNNEKLFF.

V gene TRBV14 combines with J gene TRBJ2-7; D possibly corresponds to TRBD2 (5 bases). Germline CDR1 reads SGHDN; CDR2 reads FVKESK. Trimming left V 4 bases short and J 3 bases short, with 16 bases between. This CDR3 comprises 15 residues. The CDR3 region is CASSPRTGLSYEQYF. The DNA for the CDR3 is TGTGCCAGCAGCCCCAGGACGGGATTGAGCTACGAGCAGTACTTC.

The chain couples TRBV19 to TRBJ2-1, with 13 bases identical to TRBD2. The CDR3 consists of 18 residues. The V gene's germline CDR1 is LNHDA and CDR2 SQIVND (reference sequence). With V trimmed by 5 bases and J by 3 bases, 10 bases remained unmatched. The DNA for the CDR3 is TGTGCCAGTAGTGCGGCGACTAGCGGGGGGCGGAACTACAATGAGCAGTTCTTC. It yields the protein CASSAATSGGRNYNEQFF.

The CDR3 loop reads CASSPRGHSGGAGETQYF. CDR3 bases: TGCGCCAGCAGCCCGCGGGGGCATAGCGGGGGGGCAGGAGAGACCCAGTACTTC. The rearrangement links TRBV5-1 to TRBJ2-5, with TRBD2 matching over 11 bases. The CDR3 runs 18 residues. Germline lookup yields CDR1 SGHRS and CDR2 YFSETQ. V shed 4 bases, J shed 4 bases, and the junction held 15 bases outside the gene matches. Complete variable domain (other parts from reference TRBV5-1 and TRBJ2-5): KAGVTQTPRYLIKTRGQQVTLSCSPISGHRSVSWYQQTPGQGLQFLFEYFSETQRNKGNFPGRFSGRQFSNSRSEMNVSTLELGDSALYLCASSPRGHSGGAGETQYFGPGTRLLVL.

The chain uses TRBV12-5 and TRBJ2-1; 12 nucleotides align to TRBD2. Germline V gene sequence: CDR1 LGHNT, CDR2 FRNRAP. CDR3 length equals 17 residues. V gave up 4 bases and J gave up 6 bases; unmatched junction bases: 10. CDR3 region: CASGWGLAGQGGNEQFF. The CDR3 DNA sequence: TGTGCTAGTGGTTGGGGACTAGCGGGTCAGGGGGGCAATGAGCAGTTCTTC.

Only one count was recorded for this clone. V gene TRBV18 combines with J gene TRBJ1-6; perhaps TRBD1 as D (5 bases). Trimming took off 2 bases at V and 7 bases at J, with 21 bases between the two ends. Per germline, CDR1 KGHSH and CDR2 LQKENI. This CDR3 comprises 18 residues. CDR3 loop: CASSPLEGTWGLNSPLHF. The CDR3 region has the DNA TGTGCCAGCTCACCATTAGAGGGGACTTGGGGTTTGAATTCACCCCTCCACTTT.

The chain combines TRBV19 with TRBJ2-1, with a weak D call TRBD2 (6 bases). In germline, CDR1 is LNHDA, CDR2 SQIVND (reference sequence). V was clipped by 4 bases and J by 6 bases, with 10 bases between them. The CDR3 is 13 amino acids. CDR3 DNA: TGTGCCAGTAGTACGGGACTCATCAATGAGCAGTTCTTC. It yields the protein CASSTGLINEQFF.

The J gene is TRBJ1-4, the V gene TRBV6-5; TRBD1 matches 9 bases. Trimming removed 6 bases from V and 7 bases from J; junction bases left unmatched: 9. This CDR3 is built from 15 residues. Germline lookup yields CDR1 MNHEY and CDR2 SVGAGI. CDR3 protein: CASRNVGDRAEKLFF. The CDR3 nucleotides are TGTGCCAGCAGAAACGTGGGGGACAGGGCTGAAAAACTGTTTTTT.

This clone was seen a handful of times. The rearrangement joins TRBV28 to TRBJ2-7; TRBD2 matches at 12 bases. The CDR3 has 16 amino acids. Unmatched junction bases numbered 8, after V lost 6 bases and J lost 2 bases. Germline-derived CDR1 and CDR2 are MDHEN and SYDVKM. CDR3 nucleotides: TGTGCCAGCAGCCTCTCTAGCGGGAGGGGAACCTACGAGCAGTACTTC. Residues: CASSLSSGRGTYEQYF.

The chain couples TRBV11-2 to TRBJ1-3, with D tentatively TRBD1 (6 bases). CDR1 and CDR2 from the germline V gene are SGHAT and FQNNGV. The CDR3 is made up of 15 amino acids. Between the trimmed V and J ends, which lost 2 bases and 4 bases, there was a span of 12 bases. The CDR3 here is CASSLTRDTGNTIYF. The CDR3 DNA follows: TGTGCCAGCAGCTTAACCCGGGACACAGGAAACACCATATATTTT.

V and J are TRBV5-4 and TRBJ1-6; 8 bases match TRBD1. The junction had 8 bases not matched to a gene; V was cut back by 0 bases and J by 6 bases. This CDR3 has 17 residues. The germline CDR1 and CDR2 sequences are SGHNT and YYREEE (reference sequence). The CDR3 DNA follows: TGTGCCAGCAGCTTGGCGCTGACAGGGGAGGTTAATTCACCCCTCCACTTT. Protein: CASSLALTGEVNSPLHF.

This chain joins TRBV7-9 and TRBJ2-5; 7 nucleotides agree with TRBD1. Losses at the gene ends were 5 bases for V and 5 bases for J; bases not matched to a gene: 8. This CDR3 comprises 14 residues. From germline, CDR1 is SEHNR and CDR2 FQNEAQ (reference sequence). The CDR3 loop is CASSQGTARETQYF. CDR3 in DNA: TGTGCCAGCAGCCAAGGGACAGCCCGTGAGACCCAGTACTTC.